The 14 T cell receptor beta chains below come from one sample, sequenced in a study of blood T cell repertoires in COVID-19. TCRdb keeps only in-frame clones here, not all; method: immunoSEQ multiplex PCR. The sample includes around 120,000 clones, roughly 81% of them seen just once. Input material: peripheral blood. Every receptor here comes from a human donor in a cohort sampled during active COVID-19.

This chain uses TRBV13 with TRBJ1-2, with 9 bases that match TRBD1. Germline-derived CDR1 and CDR2 are PRHDT and FYEKMQ (reference sequence). CDR3 size: 15 residues. After removal of 3 bases from V and 2 bases from J, the junction contained 4 bases not matched to a gene. The CDR3 protein is CASSFRDRENYGYTF. The CDR3 coding sequence is TGTGCCAGCAGCTTCCGGGACAGGGAGAACTATGGCTACACCTTC.

The rearrangement links TRBV2 to TRBJ1-1; no clear D. The CDR3 sequence is 12 residues long. The V gene's germline CDR1 is SNHLY and CDR2 FYNNEI. The V gene lost 7 bases and the J gene lost 1 base, with 7 bases spanning the gap. The CDR3, as DNA: TGTGCCAGCAAGCGGGAGAACACTGAAGCTTTCTTT. Translating it yields CASKRENTEAFF. Full variable domain (remainder filled in from reference TRBV2 and TRBJ1-1): EPEVTQTPSHQVTQMGQEVILRCVPISNHLYFYWYRQILGQKVEFLVSFYNNEISEKSEIFDDQFSVERPDGSNFTLKIRSTKLEDSAMYFCASKRENTEAFFGQGTRLTVV.

The genes are TRBV30 and TRBJ1-1; D is unclear. Trimming pared 5 bases from V and 7 bases from J, leaving 32 bases between. The length of the CDR3 is 18 residues. Germline CDR1 reads GTSNPN; CDR2 reads SVGIG (reference sequence). CDR3 loop: CAWARAVPLPPRAGEAFF. The DNA of the CDR3 is TGTGCCTGGGCGAGGGCTGTCCCCCTCCCCCCTAGGGCTGGTGAAGCTTTCTTT.

The rearrangement links TRBV29-1 to TRBJ2-3, with TRBD2 identical over 9 bases. Germline lookup yields CDR1 SQVTM and CDR2 ANQGSEA. Unmatched junction bases numbered 23, after V lost 7 bases and J lost 6 bases. The CDR3 has 18 residues. CDR3 protein: CSAHKPDPKRGAGDTQYF. The DNA of the CDR3 is TGCAGCGCACACAAACCCGATCCGAAGCGGGGGGCCGGGGATACGCAGTATTTT.

This clone was counted only a few times. The chain links TRBV5-1 to TRBJ1-1, with D possibly being TRBD1 (6 bases). CDR1 and CDR2 from the germline V gene are SGHRS and YFSETQ. Trimming shortened V by 4 bases and J by 1 base, and 11 bases separated the two germline ends. CDR3 length equals 14 residues. Written as DNA, the CDR3 is TGCGCCAGCAGCCCGATGACAGGGAACACTGAAGCTTTCTTT. Encoded protein: CASSPMTGNTEAFF.

V usage is TRBV24-1 and J usage is TRBJ2-3; the D gene is possibly TRBD2 (5 bases). Trimming left V 9 bases short and J 8 bases short, with 17 bases between. CDR1 is KGHDR, CDR2 SFDVKD, per germline. There are 13 residues in the CDR3. This chain's CDR3 is CATQTEEIGTQYF. For the CDR3, the DNA is TGTGCCACCCAAACGGAGGAGATCGGTACGCAGTATTTT.

The chain has TRBV4-3 and TRBJ1-6, with D possibly being TRBD1 (5 bases). The CDR3 runs 18 residues. Per germline, CDR1 LGHNA and CDR2 YSLEER. V was cut by 4 bases and J by 5 bases, with 21 bases left in between. The chain's CDR3 is CASSLEAQATLNNSPLHF. CDR3 coding DNA: TGCGCCAGCAGCCTTGAGGCACAGGCGACATTAAATAATTCACCCCTCCACTTT.

The rearrangement joins TRBV2 to TRBJ1-2; a weak D match, TRBD1 (6 bases). In germline, CDR1 is SNHLY, CDR2 FYNNEI. There are 14 residues in the CDR3. V shed 9 bases and J shed 4 bases, with 18 bases lying between them. For the CDR3, the DNA is TGTGCCAGTCCAGCTGAGGGGGGGCCCTATGGCTACACCTTC. Its protein product is CASPAEGGPYGYTF.

CDR3 DNA sequence: TGTGCCACTTCGCTAGCGGGAGGGTTAACCGGGGAGCTGTTTTTT. Translated, it gives CATSLAGGLTGELFF. The V gene is TRBV6-5, the J gene TRBJ2-2; 12 bases line up with TRBD2. The CDR3 has 15 amino acids. Germline assignment: CDR1 MNHEY and CDR2 SVGAGI. V lost 10 bases, J lost 5 bases, and 8 bases stayed unmatched.

V gene TRBV30 combines with J gene TRBJ2-7, with 7 bases matching TRBD1. Germline V CDR1 and CDR2: GTSNPN, SVGIG (reference sequence). The CDR3 contains 12 residues. V gave up 6 bases and J gave up 4 bases; unmatched junction bases: 6. CDR3 bases: TGTGCCTGCGGGGACAGCCCTTACGAGCAGTACTTC. Its protein is CACGDSPYEQYF.

The gene calls are TRBV15 and TRBJ1-5; D is undetermined. V was cut by 1 base and J by 2 bases, with 9 bases left in between. Germline values: CDR1 LNHNV, CDR2 YYDKDF (reference sequence). This CDR3 is 15 amino acids long. CDR3 nucleotide sequence: TGTGCCACCAGCAGAGCGGGTTTGCGCAATCAGCCCCAGCATTTT. Protein product: CATSRAGLRNQPQHF.

This clone has only one observation. The genes are TRBV5-1 and TRBJ2-1; TRBD1 agrees at 8 bases. The CDR3 consists of 13 residues. V gave up 4 bases and J gave up 5 bases; unmatched junction bases: 2. In germline, CDR1 is SGHRS, CDR2 YFSETQ. CDR3 nucleotides: TGCGCCAGCAGCCCGGACAGGGACAATGAGCAGTTCTTC. Encoded protein: CASSPDRDNEQFF.

This rearrangement joins TRBV10-3 to TRBJ1-2; possible D gene TRBD1, 6 bases. Trimming removed 2 bases at V and 5 bases at J, with 21 bases between. Per the germline V gene, CDR1 is ENHRY and CDR2 is SYGVKD. The CDR3 totals 17 residues. CDR3: CAISEEGTHRDRYGYTF. In nucleotides, the CDR3 is TGTGCCATCAGTGAGGAAGGCACTCACAGGGATAGATATGGCTACACCTTC.

V is TRBV9 and J is TRBJ1-3, with 7 positions matching TRBD1. Germline CDR1 reads SGDLS; CDR2 reads YYNGEE. J was trimmed by 0 bases and V by 4 bases; bases with no gene match: 7. This CDR3 spans 16 amino acids. CDR3 sequence: CASSSRQGTSGNTIYF. CDR3 DNA: TGTGCCAGCAGCTCCCGACAGGGAACCTCTGGAAACACCATATATTTT.